The source of this T cell receptor (beta chain) is a study of T cell responses to AZD1222 COVID-19 vaccine. Study-wide points: A mostly white British donor set with more females was recruited, and clonal diversity was possibly underestimated. Variant regions that are unmutated are reportedly the target of nearly half of spike-specific TCRs.

Notes on this clone: The antigen is undetermined.

The data were produced by immunoSEQ multiplex PCR, yet TCRdb's version contains in-frame clones alone and is incomplete. The table lists roughly 120,000 clones, about nine tenths of them singletons. This CDR3 region has 14 residues. Germline V gene lookup returns CDR1 SNHLY and CDR2 FYNNEI. The V segment lost 8 bases and the J segment 6 bases; nucleotides outside the gene matches: 7. Second-dose recipients at about 4 or about 12 weeks were treated as one pooled group. The V and J genes are TRBV2 and TRBJ2-3, with 11 bases that match TRBD1. This sample comprised peripheral blood, obtained 28 days after the second AZD1222 dose. This clonotype was sampled from an adult who received the AZD1222 COVID-19 vaccine. The CDR3 reads CASGDRGTEDTQYF. CDR3 DNA: TGTGCCAGCGGGGACAGGGGGACTGAGGATACGCAGTATTTT.